This T cell receptor (beta chain) emerged from a study of post-analysis software for immune sequencing data. The wider study: Several disease courses (relapsing-remitting, secondary progressive and progressive-relapsing) of multiple sclerosis were included.

Study observations and caveats: Elevated frequency relative to controls characterized four to six TRBV segments in patients, TRBV5-6, TRBV5-1 and TRBV20-1 among them. Those with multiple sclerosis, the patient group, showed significantly lower normalized Chao1 diversity than controls.

V shed 1 base, J shed 3 bases, and the junction held 6 bases outside the gene matches. There are 15 residues in the CDR3. Germline V CDR1 and CDR2: DFQATT, SNEGSKA (reference sequence). On this clonotype: The antigen remains unidentified.

Unique-molecular-identifier-tagged TCR beta cDNA libraries were used. From the PCR reads, TCRdb called clonotypes with MiXCR, one entry per CDR3 protein. The table records fewer than 900,000 distinct CDR3 sequences, approximately 44% of them present only once. The chain couples TRBV20-1 to TRBJ2-3; 8 nucleotides align to TRBD2. Sequenced: blood. This sequence originates from a girl aged 10 to 17 with multiple sclerosis. CDR3 coding DNA: TGCAGTGCTAGAGTGAGCGGGAGAGCGACAGATACGCAGTATTTT. Amino acid sequence: CSARVSGRATDTQYF.